The present TCR beta chain was sequenced within a study of blood T cell repertoires in COVID-19. Study at large: COVID-19 samples from acute and convalescent phases originated in the United States, Italy and Spain.

Some clones are missing from TCRdb's copy, which holds only in-frame ones; the method was immunoSEQ multiplex PCR. The sample lists hundreds of thousands of clones; approximately 81% were seen once. A COVID-19 case was met by exposed participants within 2 weeks before study entry. The source is a woman aged 30 to 39 who had been exposed to COVID-19. Sample: PBMCs or T cells enriched from blood (not recorded which).

The CDR3 spells CASSLQESNQPQHF. The CDR3 region has the DNA TGTGCCAGCAGTTTACAGGAGTCAAATCAGCCCCAGCATTTT. V usage is TRBV6-2 or TRBV6-3 and J usage is TRBJ1-5, with D possibly TRBD1 on 5 matching bases. V lost 4 bases and J 4 bases, leaving 11 bases between the germline ends. CDR3 size: 14 residues. CDR1 is MNHEY and CDR2 is SVGEGT in the germline V gene.